This T cell receptor beta chain originates from a study of OX40 agonist ivuxolimab in advanced cancers. Study outcomes and limitations: Clonal expansion from baseline to week 6 occurred in both CD4+ and CD8+ T cells.

Sequencing used immunoSEQ multiplex PCR; TCRdb keeps in-frame clones, though not all of them. The sample lists 80,000 to 100,000 clones, about 90% occurring once. About this clone: Its specificity is not known.

The CDR3 has 13 amino acids. Germline lookup yields CDR1 PRHDT and CDR2 FYEKMQ (reference sequence). Trimming at V came to 5 bases and at J to 6 bases, leaving 3 bases not matched to a gene. This rearrangement joins TRBV13 to TRBJ2-1; 8 positions match TRBD2. The sample consisted of CD4+ or CD8+ T cells sorted from blood, taken in a trial of the OX40 agonist ivuxolimab. The source of this sequence is an adult with an advanced solid tumor such as melanoma, head and neck, liver or kidney cancer. DNA of the CDR3: TGTGCCAGCAGCATGCGGGGGGTCAATGAGCAGTTCTTC. Translated: CASSMRGVNEQFF.